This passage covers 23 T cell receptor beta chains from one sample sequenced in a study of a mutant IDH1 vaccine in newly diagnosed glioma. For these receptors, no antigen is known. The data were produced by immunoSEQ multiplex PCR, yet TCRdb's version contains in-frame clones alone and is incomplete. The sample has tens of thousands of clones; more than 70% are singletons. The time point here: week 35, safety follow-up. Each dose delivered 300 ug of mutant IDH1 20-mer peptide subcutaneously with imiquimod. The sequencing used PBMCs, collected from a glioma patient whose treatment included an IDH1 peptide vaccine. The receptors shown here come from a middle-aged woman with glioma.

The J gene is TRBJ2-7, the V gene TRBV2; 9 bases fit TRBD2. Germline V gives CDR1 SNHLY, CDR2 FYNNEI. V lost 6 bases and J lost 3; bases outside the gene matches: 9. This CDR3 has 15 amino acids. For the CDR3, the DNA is TGTGCCAGCAGGGTCGAGGGTAGCGGGGGCTACGAGCAGTACTTC. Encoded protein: CASRVEGSGGYEQYF.

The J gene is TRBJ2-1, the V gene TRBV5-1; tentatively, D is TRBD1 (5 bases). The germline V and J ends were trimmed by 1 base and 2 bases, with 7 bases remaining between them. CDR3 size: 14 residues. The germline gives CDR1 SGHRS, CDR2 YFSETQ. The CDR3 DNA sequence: TGCGCCAGCAGCTTGCAGGACACCTACAATGAGCAGTTCTTC. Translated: CASSLQDTYNEQFF. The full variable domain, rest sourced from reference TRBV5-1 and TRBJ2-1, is KAGVTQTPRYLIKTRGQQVTLSCSPISGHRSVSWYQQTPGQGLQFLFEYFSETQRNKGNFPGRFSGRQFSNSRSEMNVSTLELGDSALYLCASSLQDTYNEQFFGPGTRLTVL.

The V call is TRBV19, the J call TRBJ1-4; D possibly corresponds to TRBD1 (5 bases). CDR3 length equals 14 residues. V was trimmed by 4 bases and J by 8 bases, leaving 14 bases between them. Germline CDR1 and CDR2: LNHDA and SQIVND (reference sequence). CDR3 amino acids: CASSTRDPPEKLFF. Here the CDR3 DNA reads TGTGCCAGTAGTACAAGGGACCCTCCAGAAAAACTGTTTTTT. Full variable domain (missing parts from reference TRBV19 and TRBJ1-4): DGGITQSPKYLFRKEGQNVTLSCEQNLNHDAMYWYRQDPGQGLRLIYYSQIVNDFQKGDIAEGYSVSREKKESFPLTVTSAQKNPTAFYLCASSTRDPPEKLFFGSGTQLSVL.

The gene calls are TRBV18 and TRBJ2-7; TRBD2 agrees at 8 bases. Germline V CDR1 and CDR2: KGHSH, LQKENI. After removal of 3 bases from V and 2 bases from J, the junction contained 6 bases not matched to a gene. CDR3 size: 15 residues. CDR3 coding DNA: TGTGCCAGCTCACCCCGGGGGGGGGTCACCTACGAGCAGTACTTC. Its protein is CASSPRGGVTYEQYF.

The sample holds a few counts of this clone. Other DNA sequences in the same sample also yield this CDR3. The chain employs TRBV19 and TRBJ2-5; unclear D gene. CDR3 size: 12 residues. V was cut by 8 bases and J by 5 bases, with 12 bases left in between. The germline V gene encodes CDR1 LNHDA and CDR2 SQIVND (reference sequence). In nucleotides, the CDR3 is TGTGCCAGTCGTCAGGCTGGCGAGACCCAGTACTTC. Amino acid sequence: CASRQAGETQYF.

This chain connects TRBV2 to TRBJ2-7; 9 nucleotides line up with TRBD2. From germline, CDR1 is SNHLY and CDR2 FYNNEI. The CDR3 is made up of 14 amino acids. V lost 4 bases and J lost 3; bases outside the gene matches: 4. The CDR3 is CASSGAGGFYEQYF. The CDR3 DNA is TGTGCCAGCAGTGGGGCGGGAGGGTTCTACGAGCAGTACTTC.

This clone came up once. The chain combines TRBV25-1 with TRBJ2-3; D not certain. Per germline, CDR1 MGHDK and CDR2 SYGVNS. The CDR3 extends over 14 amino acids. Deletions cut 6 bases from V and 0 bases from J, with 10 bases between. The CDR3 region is CASRDLTSTDTQYF. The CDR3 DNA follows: TGTGCCAGCAGAGACTTAACTAGCACAGATACGCAGTATTTT.

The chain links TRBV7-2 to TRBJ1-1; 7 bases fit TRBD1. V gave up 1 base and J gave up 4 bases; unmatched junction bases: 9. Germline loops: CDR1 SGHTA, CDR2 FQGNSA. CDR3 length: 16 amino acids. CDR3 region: CASSLVGDSIPTEAFF. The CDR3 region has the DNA TGTGCCAGCAGCTTAGTAGGGGACAGTATACCCACTGAAGCTTTCTTT.

The CDR3 sequence: CASSLYTGSSYEQYF. CDR3 DNA sequence: TGTGCCAGCAGCTTATATACGGGGAGCTCCTACGAGCAGTACTTC. The J gene is TRBJ2-7, the V gene TRBV11-3; a weak D match, TRBD2 (5 bases). This CDR3 is built from 15 residues. Trimming removed 2 bases from V and 0 bases from J, with 11 bases in between. In germline, CDR1 is SGHNT, CDR2 YENEEA.

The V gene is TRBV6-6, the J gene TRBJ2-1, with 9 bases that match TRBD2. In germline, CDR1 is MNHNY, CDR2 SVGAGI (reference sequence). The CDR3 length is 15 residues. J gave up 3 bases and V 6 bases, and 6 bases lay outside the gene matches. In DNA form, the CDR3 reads TGTGCCAGCAGACAAGCGGGAGGCGACTACAATGAGCAGTTCTTC. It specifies CASRQAGGDYNEQFF.

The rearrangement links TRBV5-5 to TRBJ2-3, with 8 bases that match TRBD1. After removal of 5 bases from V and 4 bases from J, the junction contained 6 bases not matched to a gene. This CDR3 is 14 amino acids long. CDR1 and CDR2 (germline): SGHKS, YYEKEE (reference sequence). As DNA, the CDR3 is TGTGCCAGCAGGACCCAGGGGGCTGCAGATACGCAGTATTTT. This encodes CASRTQGAADTQYF.

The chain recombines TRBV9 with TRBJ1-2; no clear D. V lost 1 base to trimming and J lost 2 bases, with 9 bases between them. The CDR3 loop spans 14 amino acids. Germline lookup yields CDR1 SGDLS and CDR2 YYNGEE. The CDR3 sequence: CASSVRASNYGYTF. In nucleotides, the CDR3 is TGTGCCAGCAGCGTAAGGGCATCCAACTATGGCTACACCTTC.

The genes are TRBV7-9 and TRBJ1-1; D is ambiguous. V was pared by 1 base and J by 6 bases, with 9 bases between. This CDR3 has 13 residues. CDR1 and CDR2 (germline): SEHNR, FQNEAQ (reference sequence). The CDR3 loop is CASSLGTLAEAFF. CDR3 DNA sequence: TGTGCCAGCAGCTTAGGAACGCTGGCTGAAGCTTTCTTT.

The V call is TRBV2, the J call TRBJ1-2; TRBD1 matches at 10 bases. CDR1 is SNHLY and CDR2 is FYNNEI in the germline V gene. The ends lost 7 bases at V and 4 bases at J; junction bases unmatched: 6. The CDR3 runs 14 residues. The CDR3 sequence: CASIKGTGAYGYTF. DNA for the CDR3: TGTGCCAGCATAAAAGGGACAGGGGCCTATGGCTACACCTTC.

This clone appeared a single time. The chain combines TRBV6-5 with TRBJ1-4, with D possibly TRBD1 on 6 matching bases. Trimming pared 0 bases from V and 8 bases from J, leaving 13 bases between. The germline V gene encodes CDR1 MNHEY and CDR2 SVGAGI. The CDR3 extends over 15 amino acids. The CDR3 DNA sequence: TGTGCCAGCAGTTACTCCCGCAGGGGCGGCGAAAAACTGTTTTTT. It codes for CASSYSRRGGEKLFF.

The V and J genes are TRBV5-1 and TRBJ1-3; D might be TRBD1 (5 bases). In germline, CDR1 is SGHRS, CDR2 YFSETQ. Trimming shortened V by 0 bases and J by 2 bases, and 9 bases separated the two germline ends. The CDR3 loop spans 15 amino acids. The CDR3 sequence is CASSLGFRAGNTIYF. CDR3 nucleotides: TGCGCCAGCAGCTTGGGGTTCAGGGCTGGAAACACCATATATTTT.

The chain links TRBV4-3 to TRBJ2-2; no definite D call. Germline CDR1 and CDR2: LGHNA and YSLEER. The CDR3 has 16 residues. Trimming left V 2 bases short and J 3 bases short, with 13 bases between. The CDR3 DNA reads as TGCGCCAGCAGCCAACGCCCCCAATTAGACACCGGGGAGCTGTTTTTT. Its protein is CASSQRPQLDTGELFF.

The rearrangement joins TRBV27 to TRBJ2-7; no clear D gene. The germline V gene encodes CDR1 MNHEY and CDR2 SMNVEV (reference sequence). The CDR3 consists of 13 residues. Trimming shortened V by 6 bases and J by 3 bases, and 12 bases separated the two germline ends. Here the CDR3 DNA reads TGTGCCAGCAGCCGCGCGCATCACTACGAGCAGTACTTC. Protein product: CASSRAHHYEQYF.

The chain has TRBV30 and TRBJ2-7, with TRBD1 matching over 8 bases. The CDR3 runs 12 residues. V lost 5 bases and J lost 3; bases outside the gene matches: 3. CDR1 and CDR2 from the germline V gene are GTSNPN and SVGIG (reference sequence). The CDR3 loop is CAWGQGVYEQYF. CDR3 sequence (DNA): TGTGCCTGGGGACAGGGAGTCTACGAGCAGTACTTC. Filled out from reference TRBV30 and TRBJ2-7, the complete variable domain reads SQTIHQWPATLVQPVGSPLSLECTVEGTSNPNLYWYRQAAGRGLQLLFYSVGIGQISSEVPQNLSASRPQDRQFILSSKKLLLSDSGFYLCAWGQGVYEQYFGPGTRLTVT.

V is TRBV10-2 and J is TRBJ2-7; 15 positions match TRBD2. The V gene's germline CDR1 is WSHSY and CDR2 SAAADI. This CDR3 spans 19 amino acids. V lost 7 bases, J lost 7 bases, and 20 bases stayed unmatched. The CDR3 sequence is CASTGRGLAGGMGLGEQYF. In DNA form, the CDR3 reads TGCGCCAGCACTGGGAGGGGACTAGCGGGAGGAATGGGCCTGGGGGAGCAGTACTTC.

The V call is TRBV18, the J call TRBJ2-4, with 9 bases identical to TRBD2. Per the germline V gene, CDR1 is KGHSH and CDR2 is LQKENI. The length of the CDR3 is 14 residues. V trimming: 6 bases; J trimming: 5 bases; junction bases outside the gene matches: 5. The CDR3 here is CASSPLAGQNIQYF. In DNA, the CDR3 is TGTGCCAGCTCCCCTCTAGCGGGGCAAAACATTCAGTACTTC. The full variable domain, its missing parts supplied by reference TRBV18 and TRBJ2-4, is NAGVMQNPRHLVRRRGQEARLRCSPMKGHSHVYWYRQLPEEGLKFMVYLQKENIIDESGMPKERFSAEFPKEGPSILRIQQVVRGDSAAYFCASSPLAGQNIQYFGAGTRLSVL.

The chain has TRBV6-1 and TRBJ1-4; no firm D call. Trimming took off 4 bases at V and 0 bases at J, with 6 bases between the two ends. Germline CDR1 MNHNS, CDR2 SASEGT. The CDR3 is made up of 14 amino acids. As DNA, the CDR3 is TGTGCCAGCAGTGGGCAGACAACTAATGAAAAACTGTTTTTT. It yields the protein CASSGQTTNEKLFF.

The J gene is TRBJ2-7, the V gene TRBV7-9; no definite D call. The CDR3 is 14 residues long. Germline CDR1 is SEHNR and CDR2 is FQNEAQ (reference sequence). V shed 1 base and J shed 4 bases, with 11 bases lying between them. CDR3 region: CASSLVGIGYEQYF. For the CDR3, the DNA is TGTGCCAGCAGCTTAGTCGGAATAGGGTACGAGCAGTACTTC.